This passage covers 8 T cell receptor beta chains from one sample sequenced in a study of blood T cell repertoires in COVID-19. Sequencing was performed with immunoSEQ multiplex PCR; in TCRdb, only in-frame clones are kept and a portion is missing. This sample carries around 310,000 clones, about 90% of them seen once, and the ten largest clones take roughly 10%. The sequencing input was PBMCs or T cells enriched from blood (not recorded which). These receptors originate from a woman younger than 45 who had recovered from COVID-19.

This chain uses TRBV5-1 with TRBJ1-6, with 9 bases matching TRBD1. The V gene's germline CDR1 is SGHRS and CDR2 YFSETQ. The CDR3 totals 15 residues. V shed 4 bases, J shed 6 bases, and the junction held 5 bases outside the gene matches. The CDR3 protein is CASSEGQGGNSPLHF. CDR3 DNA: TGCGCCAGCAGCGAGGGACAGGGAGGTAATTCACCCCTCCACTTT. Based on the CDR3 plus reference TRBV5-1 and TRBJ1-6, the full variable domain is KAGVTQTPRYLIKTRGQQVTLSCSPISGHRSVSWYQQTPGQGLQFLFEYFSETQRNKGNFPGRFSGRQFSNSRSEMNVSTLELGDSALYLCASSEGQGGNSPLHFGNGTRLTVT.

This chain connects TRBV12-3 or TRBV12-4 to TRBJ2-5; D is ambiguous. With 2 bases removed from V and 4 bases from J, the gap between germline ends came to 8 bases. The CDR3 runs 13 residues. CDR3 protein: CASSLTARETQYF. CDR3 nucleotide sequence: TGTGCCAGCAGTTTAACTGCACGAGAGACCCAGTACTTC.

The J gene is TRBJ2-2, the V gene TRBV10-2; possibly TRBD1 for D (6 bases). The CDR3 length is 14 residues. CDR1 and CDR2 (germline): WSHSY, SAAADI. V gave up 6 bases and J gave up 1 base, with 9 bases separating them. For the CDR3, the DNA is TGCGCCAGCAGCGAGGGACAGAACACCGGGGAGCTGTTTTTT. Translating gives CASSEGQNTGELFF.

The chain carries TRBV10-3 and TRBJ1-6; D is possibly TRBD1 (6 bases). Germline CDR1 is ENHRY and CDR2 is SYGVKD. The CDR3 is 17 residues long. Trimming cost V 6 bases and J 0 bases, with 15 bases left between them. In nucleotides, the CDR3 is TGTGCCATCAGATCCCAGACAGGCAGCTCCTATAATTCACCCCTCCACTTT. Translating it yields CAIRSQTGSSYNSPLHF.

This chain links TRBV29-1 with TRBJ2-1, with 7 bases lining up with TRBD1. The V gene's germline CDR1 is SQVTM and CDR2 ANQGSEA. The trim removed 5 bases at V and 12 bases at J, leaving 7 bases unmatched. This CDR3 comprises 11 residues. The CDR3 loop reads CSVMTGSGQFF. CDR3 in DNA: TGCAGCGTTATGACAGGGTCGGGGCAGTTCTTC.

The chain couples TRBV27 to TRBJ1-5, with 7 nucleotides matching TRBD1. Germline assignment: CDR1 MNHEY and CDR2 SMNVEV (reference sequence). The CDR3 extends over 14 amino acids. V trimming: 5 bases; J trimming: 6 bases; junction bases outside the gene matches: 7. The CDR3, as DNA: TGTGCCAGCAGTCCAAACAGGGGTTTTCAGCCCCAGCATTTT. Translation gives CASSPNRGFQPQHF.

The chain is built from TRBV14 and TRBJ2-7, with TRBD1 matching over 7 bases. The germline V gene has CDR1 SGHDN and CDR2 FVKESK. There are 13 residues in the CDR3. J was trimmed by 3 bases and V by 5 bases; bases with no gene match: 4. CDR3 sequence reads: CASSRDRVYEQYF. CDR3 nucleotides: TGTGCCAGCAGCAGAGACAGGGTCTACGAGCAGTACTTC.

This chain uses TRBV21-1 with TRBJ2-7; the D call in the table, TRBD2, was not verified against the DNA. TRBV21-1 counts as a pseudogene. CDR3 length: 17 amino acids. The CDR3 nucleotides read TGTGCCAGCAGGAGTACTAGCGGGAGACCAATTTCCTACGAGCAGTACTTC. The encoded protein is CASRSTSGRPISYEQYF.